One T cell receptor beta chain is described in this entry. This clone appeared a few times. Its antigen is still unknown. Base qualities are not at hand, and no much larger clone is one base apart. The method was the immunoSEQ multiplex PCR assay. TCRdb stores this immuneACCESS table with in-frame sequences only. Part of the clones is absent; in the studies checked, under half of the shortfall reflects unresolved V genes, and no reason is known for the rest. The sample yields tens of thousands of clones; about nine tenths were counted once. The top ten clonotypes cover roughly 1.3% of the sample. The CDR3 contains 16 residues, cysteine and phenylalanine counted. Only CDR3 DNA remains: 48 bases, in frame from the first base. V is shortened by 0 bases, J by 0 bases, and the region joining them spans 11 bases. Sequences MNHEY (CDR1) and SVGAGI (CDR2) are obtained from the germline V gene. These data are taken from a study of T cell changes during pregnancy in multiple sclerosis (dated by TCRdb to between 2018 and 2020). At the level of the whole study: In women with multiple sclerosis, the researchers looked at how the T cell repertoire shifted as pregnancy progressed.

The sample in question was peripheral blood, obtained in the third trimester of pregnancy. Rearrangement joined TRBV6-5 to TRBJ1-1, with the identity of the D gene unclear. The sequence came from a female donor with multiple sclerosis, enrolled in a pregnancy study. The DNA sequence is given as TGTGCCAGCAGTTACTCGGCGGCGTTCATGAACACTGAAGCTTTCTTT. It is translated as CASSYSAAFMNTEAFF.